The 8 T cell receptor beta chains presented below share a single source sample, sequenced in a study of human T cells and chemical hapten exposure. TCRdb called the RACE reads again in MiXCR, with one record for every CDR3 protein. The repertoire consists of around 39,000 distinct CDR3 sequences, with over 5.5% occurring once and the leading ten covering roughly a tenth. Documented time point: patch test 1, 2 weeks after DPC sensitization. The treatment denotes: therapeutic diphenylcyclopropenone sensitization with weekly scalp DPC. Extraction of total RNA was performed on unfractionated whole blood. The source was whole blood, collected in connection with sensitization to the hapten diphenylcyclopropenone (DPC). The receptors shown here come from a woman aged 25-40 years with alopecia areata. Some clones in this sample may be carry-over from other donors' samples.

This clonotype was seen repeatedly, ten times or more. This chain joins TRBV12-3 or TRBV12-4 and TRBJ2-5, with D maybe TRBD1 (6 bases). This CDR3 has 12 residues. Between the trimmed V and J ends, which lost 8 bases and 1 base, there was a span of 8 bases. CDR3 coding DNA: TGTGCCAGCTCGGACAGCCAAGAGACCCAGTACTTC. It yields the protein CASSDSQETQYF.

The chain combines TRBV7-9 with TRBJ1-5; D gene ambiguous. CDR3 length: 12 amino acids. Germline CDR1 is SEHNR and CDR2 is FQNEAQ (reference sequence). Trimming stripped 3 bases from V and 8 bases from J, with 8 bases between. The CDR3 sequence: CASSFSLEPQHF. The CDR3 coding sequence is TGTGCCAGCAGCTTTAGTTTGGAGCCCCAGCATTTT. The full variable domain, in which reference TRBV7-9 and TRBJ1-5 provide the parts outside the CDR3, is DTGVSQNPRHKITKRGQNVTFRCDPISEHNRLYWYRQTLGQGPEFLTYFQNEAQLEKSRLLSDRFSAERPKGSFSTLEIQRTEQGDSAMYLCASSFSLEPQHFGDGTRLSIL.

This clonotype was seen ten or more times. The J gene is TRBJ1-2, the V gene TRBV7-2; D not resolved. Germline V gene sequence: CDR1 SGHTA, CDR2 FQGNSA. Trimming took off 4 bases at V and 4 bases at J, with 10 bases between the two ends. The CDR3 consists of 13 residues. CDR3: CASSSGPFYGYTF. The CDR3, as DNA: TGTGCCAGCAGCTCCGGACCCTTCTATGGCTACACCTTC.

This clonotype came up a few times. The rearrangement joins TRBV6-6 to TRBJ2-5; no clear D gene. Germline V lookup: CDR1 MNHNY, CDR2 SVGAGI (reference sequence). V was shortened by 5 bases and J by 8 bases, with 9 bases between the two germline ends. This CDR3 region has 11 residues. CDR3 in DNA: TGTGCCAGCAGTACCGTTAGAACCCAGTACTTC. It encodes CASSTVRTQYF.

A few counts support this clonotype. The chain recombines TRBV4-3 with TRBJ2-2, with no clear D. Germline assignment: CDR1 LGHNA and CDR2 YSLEER. V was pared by 0 bases and J by 3 bases, with 8 bases between. CDR3 size: 15 residues. CDR3 loop: CASSQEAVYTGELFF. In DNA, the CDR3 is TGCGCCAGCAGCCAAGAGGCAGTTTACACCGGGGAGCTGTTTTTT.

The chain uses TRBV2 and TRBJ2-5; no clear D gene. CDR3 size: 10 residues. Germline CDR1 reads SNHLY; CDR2 reads FYNNEI. The V gene lost 5 bases and the J gene lost 3 bases, with 1 base spanning the gap. CDR3 nucleotide sequence: TGTGCCAGCAGTAAAGAGACCCAGTACTTC. Translated, it gives CASSKETQYF.

This clonotype has only a few counts. V is TRBV29-1 and J is TRBJ1-1; no definite D call. The germline V gene has CDR1 SQVTM and CDR2 ANQGSEA. Trimming removed 3 bases from V and 1 base from J, with 6 bases in between. This CDR3 spans 12 amino acids. CDR3 DNA: TGCAGCGTTGACGGGCAGAACACTGAAGCTTTCTTT. This translates into CSVDGQNTEAFF.

The V gene is TRBV7-2, the J gene TRBJ1-4; 9 nucleotides align to TRBD1. The length of the CDR3 is 14 residues. The junction had 1 base not matched to a gene; V was cut back by 5 bases and J by 3 bases. From germline, CDR1 is SGHTA and CDR2 FQGNSA. This CDR3 is CASSRQGANEKLFF. CDR3 nucleotides: TGTGCCAGCAGCCGACAGGGGGCTAATGAAAAACTGTTTTTT.